This T cell receptor beta chain was identified in a study of cytomegalovirus exposure and HLA in healthy donors. Study information: Genotyping showed around 80% of fewer than 500 donors falling in the Caucasian-associated ancestry cluster.

Germline V gene lookup returns CDR1 MNHNS and CDR2 SASEGT. The CDR3 is made up of 14 amino acids. V dropped 6 bases and J dropped 7; count of bases not matched to a gene: 9. PCR primers comprised 60 Vbeta and 13 Jbeta primers. Sequencing was performed with immunoSEQ multiplex PCR; in TCRdb, only in-frame clones are kept and a portion is missing. The table has fewer than 120,000 clones, approximately 82% seen once. The gene calls are TRBV6-1 and TRBJ2-5, with 9 positions matching TRBD1. This sequence originates from a man younger than 45 in good health and CMV-seropositive. The sample taken for sequencing was PBMCs. The CDR3 DNA sequence: TGTGCCAGCAGCGACAGGGGGTTTGCGCCGACCCAGTACTTC. This sequence encodes CASSDRGFAPTQYF.